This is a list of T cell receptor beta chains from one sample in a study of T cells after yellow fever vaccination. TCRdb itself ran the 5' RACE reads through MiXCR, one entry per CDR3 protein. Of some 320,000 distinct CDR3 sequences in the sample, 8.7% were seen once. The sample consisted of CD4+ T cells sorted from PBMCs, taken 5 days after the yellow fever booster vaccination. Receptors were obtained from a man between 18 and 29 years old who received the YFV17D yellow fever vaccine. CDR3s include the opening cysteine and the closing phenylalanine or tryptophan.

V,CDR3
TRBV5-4,CASSFTGGNEQYF
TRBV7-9,CASSSLSGGITDTQYF
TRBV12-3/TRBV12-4,CASSLKYEQFF
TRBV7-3,CASSPRLAGDRTDTQYF
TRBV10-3,CAISESGAAGAFF
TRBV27,CASSSGNSYYGYTF
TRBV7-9,CASSLRSSGGVPF
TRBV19,CASTDAGRANYGYTF
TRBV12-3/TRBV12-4,CASSLISGSSYNEQFF
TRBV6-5,CASKQGTYNEQFF
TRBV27,CASSRVERRYEKLFF
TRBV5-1,CASSPSGGAGTDTQYF
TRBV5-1,CASSLVPPGANVLTF
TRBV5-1,CASSFAGSDGDTQYF
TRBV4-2,CASTPGRGTSGELFF
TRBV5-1,CASSISGTDSYEQYF
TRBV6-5,CASSQGRRYTF
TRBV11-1,CASSAWDTDQETQYF
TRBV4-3,CASSRGQDTGELFF
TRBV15,CATSRDPTSSYEQYF
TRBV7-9,CASSLSGTMNTEAFF
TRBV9,CASGDRGDTSTDTQYF
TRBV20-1,CSARSYQAGETQYF
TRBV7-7,CASSMDRGTEAFF
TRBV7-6,CASSLISGETQYF
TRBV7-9,CASSDRVRMTEAFF
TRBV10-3,CASNGGMSTDTQYF
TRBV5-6,CASSLSPRGTQYF
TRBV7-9,CASSLSLPLSGGNQYF
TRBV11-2,CASSFSQHQPQHF
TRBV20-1,CSAPNGTYNSPLHF
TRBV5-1,CASSLNRAEGDIQYF
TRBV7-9,CASSLLGQIVGYTF
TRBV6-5,CASSLISATNEKLFF
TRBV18,CASSPFQGRSSYNEQFF
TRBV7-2,CASSALRGNNEQFF
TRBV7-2,CASTFEGSSYNEQFF
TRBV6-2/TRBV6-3,CASSSARGGQNEQFF
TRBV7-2,CASSLAPGILQDTQYF
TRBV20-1,CSASGPPATEAFF
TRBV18,CASSSWASRETQYF
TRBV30,CAWSVGGSERLLYGYTF
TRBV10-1,CASSESSQGSSYEQYF
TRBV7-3,CASSLTSTTENEQFF
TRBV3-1,CASSQTGGRVTEAFF
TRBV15,CATSRDPRPQETQYF
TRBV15,CATRGNEKLFF
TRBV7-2,CASTRDSHTEAFF
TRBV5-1,CASSLTFSGNTIYF
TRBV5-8,CASRYRTDTQYF
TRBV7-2,CASSMDGSTDTQYF